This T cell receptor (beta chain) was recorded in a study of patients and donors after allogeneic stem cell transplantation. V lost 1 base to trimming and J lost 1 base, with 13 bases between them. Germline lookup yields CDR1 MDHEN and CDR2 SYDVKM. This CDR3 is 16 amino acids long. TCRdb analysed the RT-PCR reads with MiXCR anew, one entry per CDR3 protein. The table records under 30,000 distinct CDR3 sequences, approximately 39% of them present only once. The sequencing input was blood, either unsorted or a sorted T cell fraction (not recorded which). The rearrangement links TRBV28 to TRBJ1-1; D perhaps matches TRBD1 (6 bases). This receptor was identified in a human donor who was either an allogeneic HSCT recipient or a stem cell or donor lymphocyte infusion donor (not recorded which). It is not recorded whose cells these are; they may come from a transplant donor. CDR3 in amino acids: CASSLSPTGRNTEAFF. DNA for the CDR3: TGTGCCAGCAGTTTATCACCCACAGGGAGGAACACTGAAGCTTTCTTT.